These 14 T cell receptor beta chains originate from one sample sequenced in a study of glioma-infiltrating T cells after dendritic cell vaccination. Assay used: immunoSEQ multiplex PCR; TCRdb lists only in-frame clones, some missing. This table holds tens of thousands of clones, over 75% found once. Time point meaning: after dendritic cell vaccination, including at tumor progression/relapse. The sequenced sample was blood, obtained after dendritic cell vaccination. The source is a human donor with glioblastoma.

The V call is TRBV4-3, the J call TRBJ1-1, with a tentative D call TRBD1 (6 bases). Trimming cost V 8 bases and J 0 bases, with 10 bases left between them. CDR3 length: 13 amino acids. Looked up from germline, CDR1 is LGHNA and CDR2 is YSLEER. DNA for the CDR3: TGCGCCAGCGGGAGGGGGGTGAACACTGAAGCTTTCTTT. It encodes CASGRGVNTEAFF.

The genes are TRBV19 and TRBJ1-5; tentatively, D is TRBD1 (5 bases). V shed 6 bases and J shed 3 bases, with 21 bases lying between them. CDR1 and CDR2 (germline): LNHDA, SQIVND (reference sequence). The CDR3 is 17 residues long. CDR3 in amino acids: CASRDRHLPSNNQPQHF. The DNA of the CDR3 is TGTGCCAGTAGAGACAGACACCTTCCTTCTAACAATCAGCCCCAGCATTTT.

The J gene is TRBJ2-1, the V gene TRBV5-4; no definite D call. Trimming stripped 2 bases from V and 1 base from J, with 7 bases between. From germline, CDR1 is SGHNT and CDR2 YYREEE (reference sequence). The length of the CDR3 is 14 residues. CDR3 residues: CASSFVESYNEQFF. CDR3 DNA: TGTGCCAGCAGCTTTGTGGAGTCCTACAATGAGCAGTTCTTC.

The chain joins TRBV12-5 to TRBJ2-7; the match to TRBD1 covers 9 bases. The CDR3 loop spans 14 amino acids. The V and J ends lost 0 bases and 4 bases, in that order; junction bases with no gene match: 1. Germline V gene lookup returns CDR1 LGHNT and CDR2 FRNRAP. The DNA of the CDR3 is TGTGCTAGTGGTTTGGTACAGGGGGCTTACGAGCAGTACTTC. This translates into CASGLVQGAYEQYF.

The chain is built from TRBV27 and TRBJ1-3; D unclear. The V end lost 4 bases, the J end lost 4 bases, and 8 bases lay between the germline ends. The CDR3 has 13 amino acids. Germline V lookup: CDR1 MNHEY, CDR2 SMNVEV (reference sequence). This CDR3 is CASSYIQGNTIYF. The DNA of the CDR3 is TGTGCCAGCAGTTACATACAGGGAAACACCATATATTTT.

This chain uses TRBV6-5 with TRBJ1-5; no definite D call. Germline loops: CDR1 MNHEY, CDR2 SVGAGI. Trimming left V 0 bases short and J 0 bases short, with 6 bases between. The CDR3 runs 15 residues. The chain's CDR3 is CASSYSRYSNQPQHF. Here the CDR3 DNA reads TGTGCCAGCAGTTACTCACGCTATAGCAATCAGCCCCAGCATTTT.

The chain links TRBV11-2 to TRBJ2-7, with TRBD2 matching 7 bases. The CDR3 spans 12 residues. CDR1 is SGHAT and CDR2 is FQNNGV in the germline V gene. Germline trimming cut 5 bases from V and 3 bases from J; bases unmatched to any gene: 1. CDR3 nucleotide sequence: TGTGCCAGCAGCCCTAGCGGCTACGAGCAGTACTTC. It codes for CASSPSGYEQYF. Using reference TRBV11-2 and TRBJ2-7 for the parts outside the CDR3, the full variable domain is EAGVAQSPRYKIIEKRQSVAFWCNPISGHATLYWYQQILGQGPKLLIQFQNNGVVDDSQLPKDRFSAERLKGVDSTLKIQPAKLEDSAVYLCASSPSGYEQYFGPGTRLTVT.

This clone appeared a single time. The rearrangement uses TRBV12-5 and TRBJ2-7; perhaps TRBD2 as D (6 bases). There are 15 residues in the CDR3. Deletions cut 5 bases from V and 5 bases from J, with 19 bases between. Germline values: CDR1 LGHNT, CDR2 FRNRAP. CDR3 sequence (DNA): TGTGCTAGTGGTCCCCCCCGCGGGGCGATCGACGAGCAGTACTTC. Amino acid sequence: CASGPPRGAIDEQYF. Based on the CDR3 plus reference TRBV12-5 and TRBJ2-7, the full variable domain is DARVTQTPRHKVTEMGQEVTMRCQPILGHNTVFWYRQTMMQGLELLAYFRNRAPLDDSGMPKDRFSAEMPDATLATLKIQPSEPRDSAVYFCASGPPRGAIDEQYFGPGTRLTVT.

V usage is TRBV5-6 and J usage is TRBJ2-5; TRBD2 matches at 7 bases. The CDR3 is 15 amino acids. Germline loops: CDR1 SGHDT, CDR2 YYEEEE. The ends lost 4 bases at V and 3 bases at J; junction bases unmatched: 9. CDR3: CASSLPTSTKETQYF. The CDR3 DNA reads TGTGCCAGCAGCCTACCGACTAGCACCAAAGAGACCCAGTACTTC.

The chain uses TRBV6-1 and TRBJ2-5; a possible D gene is TRBD2 (5 bases). V was trimmed by 1 base and J by 6 bases, leaving 15 bases between them. Germline CDR1 MNHNS, CDR2 SASEGT. The CDR3 spans 15 residues. CDR3 DNA sequence: TGTGCCAGCAGTGAAGGGCACCGGGGTGGGAAGACCCAGTACTTC. Residues: CASSEGHRGGKTQYF.

This chain connects TRBV27 to TRBJ1-1; 8 positions agree with TRBD1. CDR3 length equals 15 residues. The V gene's germline CDR1 is MNHEY and CDR2 SMNVEV (reference sequence). V lost 6 bases to trimming and J lost 3 bases; unmatched junction nucleotides: 9. The CDR3 reads CASSPGQGWYTEAFF. The CDR3 DNA is TGTGCCAGCAGCCCAGGACAGGGATGGTACACTGAAGCTTTCTTT.

The chain employs TRBV6-5 and TRBJ1-2, with D possibly matching TRBD1 (5 bases). This CDR3 region has 16 residues. V was shortened by 0 bases and J by 4 bases, with 15 bases between the two germline ends. In germline, CDR1 is MNHEY, CDR2 SVGAGI. The CDR3 nucleotides read TGTGCCAGCAGTTACTCGAGCAGAAGCGGGGCCTATGGCTACACCTTC. Translating it yields CASSYSSRSGAYGYTF.

The chain combines TRBV5-1 with TRBJ1-1, with 8 positions matching TRBD1. This CDR3 has 14 residues. After removal of 3 bases from V and 1 base from J, the junction contained 2 bases not matched to a gene. Germline lookup yields CDR1 SGHRS and CDR2 YFSETQ. CDR3 bases: TGCGCCAGCAGCTGGACAGGGTCGAACACTGAAGCTTTCTTT. Residues: CASSWTGSNTEAFF.

The rearrangement uses TRBV11-3 and TRBJ2-1, with TRBD1 as a possible D gene (7 bases). The CDR3 runs 13 residues. Per the germline V gene, CDR1 is SGHNT and CDR2 is YENEEA. V was cut by 5 bases and J by 10 bases, with 15 bases left in between. CDR3 residues: CASSRAGGTEQFF. The CDR3 region has the DNA TGTGCCAGCAGCCGAGCAGGGGGGACAGAGCAGTTCTTC.